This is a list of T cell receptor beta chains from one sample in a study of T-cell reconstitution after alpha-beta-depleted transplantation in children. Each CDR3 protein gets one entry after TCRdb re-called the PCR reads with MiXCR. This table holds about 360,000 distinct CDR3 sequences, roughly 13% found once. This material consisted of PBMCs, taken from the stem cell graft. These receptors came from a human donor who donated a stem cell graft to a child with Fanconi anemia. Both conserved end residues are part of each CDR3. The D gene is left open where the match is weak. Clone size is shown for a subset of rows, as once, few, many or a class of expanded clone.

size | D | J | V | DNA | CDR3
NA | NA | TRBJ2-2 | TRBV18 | TGTGCCAGCTCACCACAGTACAGAGACACCGGGGAGCTGTTTTTT | CASSPQYRDTGELFF
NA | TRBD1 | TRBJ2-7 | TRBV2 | TGTGCCAGAGACAGGGGAGACTCCTACGAGCAGTACTTC | CARDRGDSYEQYF
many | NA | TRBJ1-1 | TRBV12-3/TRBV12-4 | TGTGCCAGCAGTTTAAGGGGCAGGGACACTGAAGCTTTCTTT | CASSLRGRDTEAFF
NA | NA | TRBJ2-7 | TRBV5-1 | TGCGCCAGCAGCTTGGCCGGAGCCCCTACCGACGAGCAGTACTTC | CASSLAGAPTDEQYF
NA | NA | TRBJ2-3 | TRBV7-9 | TGTGCCAGCAGCTCCCTCAGGGGTAGCGGTAGCACAGATACGCAGTATTTT | CASSSLRGSGSTDTQYF
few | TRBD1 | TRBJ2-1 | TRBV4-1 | TGCGCCAGCAGCCAACGAATGGGACAGACTTACAATGAGCAGTTCTTC | CASSQRMGQTYNEQFF
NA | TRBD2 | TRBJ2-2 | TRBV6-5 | TGTGCCAGCAGTTACAGCGGGGGGGCTGGGGAGCTGTTTTTT | CASSYSGGAGELFF
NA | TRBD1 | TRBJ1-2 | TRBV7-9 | TGTGCCAGCACCTATACGTCAGGGGGTTATGGCTACACCTTC | CASTYTSGGYGYTF
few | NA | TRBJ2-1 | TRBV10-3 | TGTGCCATCAGTGAGTCGGCTCTAACACAGGGTGAGCAGTTCTTC | CAISESALTQGEQFF
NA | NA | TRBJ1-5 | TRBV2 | TGTGCCAGCAGTGGACCTCATCAGCCCCAGCATTTT | CASSGPHQPQHF
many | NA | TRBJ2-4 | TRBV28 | TGTGCCAGCAGTTCATCCTCGGAGTTAGCCAAAAACATTCAGTACTTC | CASSSSSELAKNIQYF
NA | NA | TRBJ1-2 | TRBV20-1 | TGCAGTGCTGGCTCACAGGTTAACTATGGCTACACCTTC | CSAGSQVNYGYTF
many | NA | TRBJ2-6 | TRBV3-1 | TGTGCCAGCAGCCAAGATCACTCAACTGGGGCCAACGTCCTGACTTTC | CASSQDHSTGANVLTF
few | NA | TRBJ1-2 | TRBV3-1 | TGTGCCAGCAGCCAAGAAGGACTCCTTTTGAGTGGCTACACCTTC | CASSQEGLLLSGYTF
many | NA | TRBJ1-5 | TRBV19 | TGTGCCAGTAGCCATAGCAATCAGCCCCAGCATTTT | CASSHSNQPQHF
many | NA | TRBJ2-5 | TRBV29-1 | TGCAGCGTGGGGCCGGGTGGGACCCAGTACTTC | CSVGPGGTQYF
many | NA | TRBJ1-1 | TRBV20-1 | TGCAGTGCTAGCCGGGATGTGGACACTGAAGCTTTCTTT | CSASRDVDTEAFF
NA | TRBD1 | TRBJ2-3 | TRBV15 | TGTGCCACCAGCAGAGACCCACCGGGACAGGGTTACACAGATACGCAGTATTTT | CATSRDPPGQGYTDTQYF
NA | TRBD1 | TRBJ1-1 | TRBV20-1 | TGCAGTGCTAGAAGGGGGCACACTGAAGCTTTCTTT | CSARRGHTEAFF
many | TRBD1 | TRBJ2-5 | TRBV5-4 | TGTGCCAGCAGCCAGACAGGGCTCGTGTCTGGTGCGACCCAGTACTTC | CASSQTGLVSGATQYF
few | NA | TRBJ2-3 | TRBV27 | TGTGCCAGCAGTCCCTCCCCGGGTGCCACAGATACGCAGTATTTT | CASSPSPGATDTQYF
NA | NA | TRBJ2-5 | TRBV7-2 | TGTGCCAGCAGCCCCCGTCGCGGGCCGCAAGAGACCCAGTACTTC | CASSPRRGPQETQYF
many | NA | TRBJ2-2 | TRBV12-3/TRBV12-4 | TGTGCCAGCAGTTTAAGGTCAGGCGCCACCGGGGAGCTGTTTTTT | CASSLRSGATGELFF
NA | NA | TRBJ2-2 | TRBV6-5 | TGTGCCAGCAGTTACTCAACATGGGGTTCCACCGGGGAGCTGTTTTTT | CASSYSTWGSTGELFF
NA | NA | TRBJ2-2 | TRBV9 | TGTGCCAGCAGCCCCTTCGGTACCCTAGGGGGCGGGGAGCTGTTTTTT | CASSPFGTLGGGELFF
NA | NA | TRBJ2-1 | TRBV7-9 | TGTGCCAGCAGCTTGAGGATGTATGAGCAGTTTTTC | CASSLRMYEQFF
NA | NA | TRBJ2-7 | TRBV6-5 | TGTGCCAGCAGTTACTCGATCGCTCGGGGGCTCTCCTACGAGCAGTACTTC | CASSYSIARGLSYEQYF
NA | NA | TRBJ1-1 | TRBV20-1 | TGCAGTGCTAGAAGGGCAGGCGCCGGGAACACTGAAGCTTTCTTT | CSARRAGAGNTEAFF
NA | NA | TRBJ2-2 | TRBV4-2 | TGTGCCAGCAGCCAAGACTTTCGGAGGGGGGCGCCCGGGGAGCTGTTTTTT | CASSQDFRRGAPGELFF
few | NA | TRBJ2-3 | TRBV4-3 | TGCGCCAGCAGCCAGACTTCCCCCTCGGATACGCAGTATTTT | CASSQTSPSDTQYF
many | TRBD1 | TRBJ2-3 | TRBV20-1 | TGCAGTGCTAGGGGACAGGGAGGGGGTAGCACAGATACGCAGTATTTT | CSARGQGGGSTDTQYF
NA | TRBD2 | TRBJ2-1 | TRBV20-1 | TGCAGTGCGGCGCTAGCGGGGGTCCTCTACAATGAGCAGTTCTTC | CSAALAGVLYNEQFF
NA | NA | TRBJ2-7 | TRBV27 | TGTGCCAGCAGTAAGAATCCTTCCTACGAGCAGTACTTC | CASSKNPSYEQYF
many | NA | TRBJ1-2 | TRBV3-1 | TGTGCCAGCAGCCCTAACACCCCCTTATATGGCTACACCTTC | CASSPNTPLYGYTF
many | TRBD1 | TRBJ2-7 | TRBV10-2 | TGCGCCAGCAAGGGGACAGGGAGCTACGAGCAGTACTTC | CASKGTGSYEQYF
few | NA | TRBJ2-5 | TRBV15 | TGTGCCACCAGCAGAGAACTCGGGAGAGAGACCCAGTACTTC | CATSRELGRETQYF
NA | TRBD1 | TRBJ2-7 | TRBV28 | TGTGCCAGCAGCTCAGAACAGGGGGCTAGGGAGCAGTACTTC | CASSSEQGAREQYF
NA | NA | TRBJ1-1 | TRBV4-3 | TGCGCCAGCAGCCAAGTGGTCAGCACGAACACTGAAGCTTTCTTT | CASSQVVSTNTEAFF
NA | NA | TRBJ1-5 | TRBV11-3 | TGTGCCAGCAGCCTAAGATGGAGGGAATGGGAGAGTGATAGCAATCAGCCCCAGCATTTT | CASSLRWREWESDSNQPQHF
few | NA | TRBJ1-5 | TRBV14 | TGTGCCAGCAGTCCAAGATCGTGGGGGGAGATCCATCAGCCCCAGCATTTT | CASSPRSWGEIHQPQHF
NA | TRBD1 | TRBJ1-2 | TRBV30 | TGTGCCTGGAGTTCGCAAACAGGGGGGGTCTACACCTTC | CAWSSQTGGVYTF
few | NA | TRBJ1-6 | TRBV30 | TGTGCCTGGAACTCAGGGTCCTATAATTCACCCCTCCACTTT | CAWNSGSYNSPLHF
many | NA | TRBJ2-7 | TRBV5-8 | TGTGCCAGCAGCTTGGTCTCCTACGAGCAGTACTTC | CASSLVSYEQYF
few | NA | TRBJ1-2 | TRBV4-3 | TGCGCCAGCAGCCAAGTCGGGACCTATGGCTACACCTTC | CASSQVGTYGYTF
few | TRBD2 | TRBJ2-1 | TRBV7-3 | TGTGCCAGCAGCCCCGGACTAGCGACCGTCAATGAGCAGTTCTTC | CASSPGLATVNEQFF
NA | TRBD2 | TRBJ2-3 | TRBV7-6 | TGTGCCAGCAGCTTAGCGTCGGCTAGCGGGGGGTTCATCGGGACAGATACGCAGTATTTT | CASSLASASGGFIGTDTQYF
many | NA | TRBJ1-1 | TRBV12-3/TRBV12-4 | TGTGCCAGCGCAGGTTTTGGGGGCACTGAAGCTTTCTTT | CASAGFGGTEAFF
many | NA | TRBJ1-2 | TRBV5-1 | TGCGCCAGCAGCTTAGAAGGTACTAACTATGGCTACACCTTC | CASSLEGTNYGYTF
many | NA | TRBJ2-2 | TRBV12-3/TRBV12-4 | TGTGCCAGCCAGGACAGAGTAAACACCGGGGAGCTGTTTTTT | CASQDRVNTGELFF
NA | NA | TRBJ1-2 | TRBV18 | TGTGCCAGCTCACCACAGAATGGGGGGGGCTACACCTTC | CASSPQNGGGYTF
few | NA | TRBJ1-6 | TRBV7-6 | TGTGCCAGCAGCTTATATGATTCACCCCTCCACTTT | CASSLYDSPLHF
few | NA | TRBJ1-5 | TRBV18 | TGTGCCAGCTCAGCCGTCGTGGGCCAGGGCAATCAGCCCCAGCATTTT | CASSAVVGQGNQPQHF
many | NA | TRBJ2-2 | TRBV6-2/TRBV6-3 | TGTGCCAGCAGTTATGTTCGGCAAACCGGGGAGCTGTTTTTT | CASSYVRQTGELFF
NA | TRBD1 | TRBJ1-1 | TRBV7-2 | TGTGCCAGCAGCTTAGTCGGGACAGGGCGTACTGAAGCTTTCTTT | CASSLVGTGRTEAFF
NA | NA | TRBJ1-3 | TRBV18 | TGTGCCAGCTCACCTTCCAGGACTCTTCTCTCTGGAAACACCATATATTTT | CASSPSRTLLSGNTIYF
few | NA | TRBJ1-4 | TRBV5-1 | TGCGCCAGCAGCTTTGGTCGTAGACCTGCAACTAATGAAAAACTGTTTTTT | CASSFGRRPATNEKLFF
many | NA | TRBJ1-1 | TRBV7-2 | TGTGCCAGCACAAGGTCCCCCGGATCGAACACTGAAGCTTTCTTT | CASTRSPGSNTEAFF
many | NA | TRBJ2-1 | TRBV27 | TGTGCCAGCAGTTTTTCATGGGGGGCCTTAATAAATGAGCAGTTCTTC | CASSFSWGALINEQFF
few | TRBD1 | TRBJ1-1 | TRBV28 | TGTGCCAGCAGCCACGACGGGGACAGGGGGTCCCCTGAAGCTTTCTTT | CASSHDGDRGSPEAFF
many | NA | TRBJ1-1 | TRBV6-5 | TGTGCCAGCAGCCAAGGGGGTGTGAACACTGAAGCTTTCTTT | CASSQGGVNTEAFF